This T cell receptor (beta chain) was captured in a study of cytomegalovirus exposure and HLA in healthy donors (dated by TCRdb to about 2017). Background for the entire study: According to an earlier analysis of 587 of the donors, some 170 million T cells yielded 90 million to 140 million unique TCR beta sequences and around 280 Gb of sequence data. An early release covering 550 to 700 HLA-typed donors comprised approximately 300 gigabases of sequencing data and 65 million to 100 million unique TCR sequences. The genetic ancestry cluster associated with self-reported Caucasian donors included 70% to 85% of the approximately 430 genotyped donors. The aim of the study was to test whether cataloging public T cell receptors could identify signatures of past pathogen exposure. The study profiled the T cell repertoires of 500 to 800 subjects by immunosequencing and related them to cytomegalovirus serostatus. In addition to the first cohort of approximately 670 subjects, a separate validation cohort of approximately 130 different subjects was used. To predict cytomegalovirus infection status, the study combined high-throughput TCR immunosequencing, statistical association of individual TCRs with disease status, and machine learning. In a later analysis, previously published TCR beta repertoires from 666 donors were re-analyzed and high-resolution HLA genotyping was added so that TCR occurrence patterns could be studied. Rather than using new phenotypic data, the later analysis identified candidate immune exposures from TCR beta sequences and from how often those sequences occurred across donors. To decide whether each TCR beta V gene segment behaved as functional or pseudogenic, an earlier analysis of approximately 620 of the donors relied on high-throughput TCR beta sequencing. Donor age, sex, ethnicity and CMV serostatus were compiled together with the repertoire data. In a later genetic analysis, genome-wide SNP genotypes for about three fifths of the 666 donors were used, and that subset was treated as a discovery cohort. All discovery cohort repertoires had been generated on a single sequencing platform. Class I and class II HLA loci were covered by the typing at four-digit resolution. Typing coverage differed by locus: A, B, C, DRB1 and DQB1 were typed in about 620-640 donors, DQA1 in about 560, DPA1 in 600 to 610, and DPB1 in approximately 450. Because of strong linkage in the cohort, a few DR-DQ haplotypes were treated as single units for association and clustering. On average, 235,054 unique TCR beta nucleotide sequences were sequenced per donor among some 420 genotyped donors of the cohort, with roughly 18% of those sequences being non-productive.

CDR1 and CDR2 were assigned from the germline V gene as MNHEY and SVGAGI. The V end loses 2 bases and the J end loses 0 bases, and a stretch of 5 bases separates them. The CDR3 has 14 amino acids, counting the end cysteine and phenylalanine. The kept DNA is CDR3 alone, 42 bases in frame from the first base. The cohort was made up of 650 to 700 healthy bone marrow donors. At the time of sampling, every cohort member was nominally healthy, though immune exposures that went unrecorded were likely present. The donor tested CMV seropositive, placing the donor among the 289 seropositive members of the cohort. Each donor provided a peripheral blood sample, and peripheral blood mononuclear cells were used for TCR beta sequencing. The Qiagen DNeasy Blood Extraction Kit was used to extract genomic DNA from the blood cell samples. Library method: the immunoSEQ multiplex PCR assay. For the multiplex PCR, a mixture combining 60 forward primers for TCR Vbeta segments and 13 reverse primers for TCR Jbeta segments was used. Amplification of the CDR3 region of rearranged TCR beta genes was performed with a multiplex PCR assay on genomic DNA. The Illumina HiSeq System was used to sequence the amplified TCR beta libraries as 87-base-pair reads. Per the source publication's procedure: Across the 670 or so repertoires, a later analysis counted roughly 77 million unique TCR beta chains, some 11 million of which were shared by at least two donors. A nearest-neighbor algorithm error-corrected the raw reads and collapsed the reads into unique sequences, merging closely related sequences to remove PCR and sequencing errors. To assign V, D and J gene segments, CDR3 sequences were aligned to IMGT reference sequences. For a sequence to be retained, a match of at least six nucleotides to both a V gene segment and a J gene segment was required. Rearrangements were called productive when the CDR3 lacked stop codons and stayed in frame with V and J; all others were non-productive. Following IMGT convention, CDR3 was defined as the stretch from the second conserved V-encoded cysteine to the conserved J-encoded phenylalanine. The earlier analysis of about 530 of the donors excluded any sequence lacking an unambiguous match to a single V gene segment. In an earlier analysis of 450 to 700 of the donors, V segments were called functional above 56.7% productive rearrangements and were called segregating when the between-donor standard deviation exceeded 5%. A statistical classification framework was built to diagnose cytomegalovirus status from the catalog of TCR beta chain sequences. In a later analysis, V and J genes were assigned by comparing TCR nucleotide sequences against IMGT/GENE-DB human TR gene sequences. Using the TCRdist pipeline, a later analysis assigned CDR3 sequences along with most-parsimonious VDJ recombination scenarios. In a later analysis, each TCR beta chain was defined by its CDR3 amino acid sequence together with its V-gene family, and reads lacking a unique V-gene family were excluded. As a way to deal with suspected cross-contamination and a sequencing artifact, a later analysis dropped nearly 600 nucleotide sequences that were highly shared and had low generation probability. In a later analysis, a clonal expansion index for each public chain was calculated from normalized within-repertoire ranks of inferred template counts. Generation probabilities in a later analysis came from a VDJ recombination model fitted to out-of-frame rearrangements, and those results were checked against IGoR. A later analysis scored TCR-TCR, TCR-HLA and TCR-CMV co-occurrence with hypergeometric tests, applying a repertoire-size bias correction to TCR pairs. A later analysis estimated false discovery rates by permuting HLA or CMV assignments 20 times. In a later analysis, co-occurring TCRs were grouped with DBSCAN, and TCRdist sequence similarity was added when clustering was performed within HLA-allele-positive subsets. For co-occurrence clustering, repertoires with fewer than 30,000 or more than 120,000 public chains were excluded, along with four to six repertoires with anomalous nucleotide sharing. TCRdb re-hosts the immuneACCESS table, in-frame sequences only. Its copies lack some clones; in the studies checked, an unresolved V gene accounts for under half of them, and the cause for the rest is not known. The V and J calls and the clone size are those of that table, but D and trimming were determined from the DNA. The sample has more than 85,000 clones on record, 9.5% to 15% of them singletons. The ten largest clones represent approximately 15% of the sample.

This clone has just a few counts. Its antigen remains undetermined. No qualities accompany the bases; no much larger clone lies one base away. On the study overall, not on this receptor specifically: An earlier analysis of several hundred of the donors showed that most TCR beta V segments appeared in productive rearrangements either about 90% or about 30% of the time, which broadly matched IMGT annotations. In this cohort, only TCR beta chains were sequenced, and detectable features were limited by the absence of alpha or paired-chain data. When HLA alleles, especially DR and DQ, strongly co-occurred, TCR associations were difficult to assign to individual alleles. The authors suggested that the approach could potentially be generalized to other disease states and immunological phenotypes. For the cohort, immune exposure information was limited to CMV serostatus. At a false discovery rate of 0.05, a later analysis linked about 17,000 TCR beta sequences to specific HLA alleles. Sequencing depth was assumed to be roughly uniform across donors in the presence/absence analyses, though that assumption may not hold. The classifier was reported to diagnose cytomegalovirus status with high specificity and sensitivity in both the original cohort and the validation cohort. The study listed approximately 150 TCR beta chains as associated with cytomegalovirus. According to a later analysis, TCR association rates differed among HLA loci, with DRB1 alleles showing the most associated TCRs and HLA-C alleles showing the fewest. According to a later analysis, parvovirus B19, influenza, CMV and Epstein-Barr virus appeared linked to several top co-occurrence clusters. Most CMV-associated TCR beta chains appeared to be HLA-restricted in a later analysis, and the HLA associations seemed to be driven largely by CMV exposure. Some IMGT-functional V segments, including TRBV6-2 and TRBV6-3, could not be told apart with the 87-base-pair reads, so those segments were excluded. In a later genetic analysis, a missense DCLRE1C variant was associated with V-gene and J-gene trimming of TCR beta chains, and the association was replicated in an independent cohort. In vitro tests confirmed that a few of the cytomegalovirus-associated TCR beta chains recognize cytomegalovirus antigens. About 17 rarely observed V segments, including chromosome 9 orphons, were excluded from the earlier analysis of some 590 of the donors because counts were too low. A cluster of highly shared sequence variants was judged likely to represent a technical artifact of the sequencing pipeline. HLA typing was unavailable for some donors at each locus, so association tests used only the typed subset. Compared with the roughly 600-donor mean, donors in an Asian-associated ancestry cluster had fewer N-insertions in productive TCRs, according to a later genetic analysis. Linkage disequilibrium might explain the correlated functional status among segregating V segments, but an unknown experimental factor could not be excluded. Most TCR sequences were seen in very few donors, while some public TCRs were found in many individuals. A further reported finding was that TCR beta sequences accurately predicted the HLA-A and HLA-B alleles for most subjects in the first cohort. A later analysis found that HLA-associated TCR beta chains were more clonally expanded and had lower generation probabilities than equally common non-associated chains.

This TCR derives from a man between 40 and 49 years old in good health and CMV-seropositive. Input material: PBMCs. Rearrangement joined TRBV6-5 to TRBJ1-3; the D gene assignment is ambiguous. CDR3 sequence: CASSYGNSGNTIYF. At the DNA level, the sequence is TGTGCCAGCAGTTACGGCAACTCTGGAAACACCATATATTTT.